These 27 T cell receptor beta chains share one sample of origin, sequenced in a study of technical replicates of blood from a few donors (dated by TCRdb to 2016 to 2017). Libraries were constructed by the immunoSEQ multiplex PCR assay. The source is immuneACCESS, and TCRdb retained only in-frame sequences with V and J called. Part of the clones is not carried over; for the studies checked, unresolved V genes explain less than half of this, and the remainder is unexplained. The sample table holds 76,000 or so clones, of which 65% to 90% were seen once. The ten largest clones represent roughly 4.9% of the sample. Sequenced sample: PBMCs. The receptors derive from a human donor in good health. Some clones in this sample may be carry-over from other donors' samples.

This chain links TRBV7-2 with TRBJ1-2; 7 nucleotides agree with TRBD1. V shed 5 bases and J 8 bases; nucleotides not matched to a gene: 11. Germline V CDR1 and CDR2: SGHTA, FQGNSA. The CDR3 length is 14 residues. CDR3 nucleotide sequence: TGTGCCAGCAGCCCCAGACAGGGAAGGGGCGGCTACACCTTC. Protein sequence: CASSPRQGRGGYTF.

This chain uses TRBV6-6 with TRBJ2-1, with 12 bases lining up with TRBD1. Germline V gene data show CDR1 as MNHNY and CDR2 as SVGAGI (reference sequence). V lost 8 bases, J lost 7 bases, and 9 bases stayed unmatched. CDR3 length: 15 residues. Written as DNA, the CDR3 is TGTGCCAGCGGATCTCGGGACAGGGGGCTAAATGAGCAGTTCTTC. It yields the protein CASGSRDRGLNEQFF.

This clone counts as medium-sized. The gene calls are TRBV29-1 and TRBJ1-3, with D maybe TRBD1 (5 bases). V lost 7 bases, J lost 2 bases, and 9 bases lay in between. CDR1 is SQVTM and CDR2 is ANQGSEA in the germline V gene. This CDR3 is built from 12 residues. The CDR3 loop reads CSADTPGNTIYF. In DNA form, the CDR3 reads TGCAGCGCGGACACGCCTGGAAACACCATATATTTT.

The rearrangement links TRBV5-5 to TRBJ1-2; D gene uncertain. CDR1 and CDR2 from the germline V gene are SGHKS and YYEKEE (reference sequence). The ends were cut back, 1 base at V and 0 bases at J, with 7 bases in the middle. This CDR3 is 14 amino acids long. The CDR3 sequence is CASSLWGANYGYTF. CDR3 sequence (DNA): TGTGCCAGCAGCTTGTGGGGAGCTAACTATGGCTACACCTTC.

J is TRBJ2-5 and V is TRBV6-5; D call uncertain. Trimming removed 2 bases from V and 1 base from J, with 5 bases in between. The V gene's germline CDR1 is MNHEY and CDR2 SVGAGI. The CDR3 contains 13 residues. The CDR3 here is CASSYGLQETQYF. DNA for the CDR3: TGTGCCAGCAGTTACGGCCTCCAAGAGACCCAGTACTTC.

J is TRBJ2-1 and V is TRBV5-1; no definite D call. CDR3 size: 15 residues. V lost 0 bases and J lost 1, with 8 bases in between. CDR1 is SGHRS and CDR2 is YFSETQ in the germline V gene. CDR3 nucleotide sequence: TGCGCCAGCAGCTTGGACTCCAGGTCCTACAATGAGCAGTTCTTC. Amino acid sequence: CASSLDSRSYNEQFF.

The chain has TRBV5-4 and TRBJ1-6; 9 nucleotides match TRBD1. The CDR3 loop spans 17 amino acids. Per the germline V gene, CDR1 is SGHNT and CDR2 is YYREEE (reference sequence). J was trimmed by 0 bases and V by 3 bases; bases with no gene match: 4. CDR3 DNA: TGTGCCAGCAGCTGGGGACAGGGCAACTCCTATAATTCACCCCTCCACTTT. This sequence encodes CASSWGQGNSYNSPLHF.

This clone was detected once. The V and J genes are TRBV4-3 and TRBJ2-3; 8 nucleotides line up with TRBD2. V gave up 1 base and J gave up 3 bases; unmatched junction bases: 3. Germline V lookup: CDR1 LGHNA, CDR2 YSLEER. The CDR3 consists of 15 residues. The DNA of the CDR3 is TGCGCCAGCAGCCAAGGCGGGAGGTGGACAGATACGCAGTATTTT. Residues: CASSQGGRWTDTQYF.

The chain links TRBV5-5 to TRBJ2-1; perhaps TRBD2 as D (6 bases). The length of the CDR3 is 15 residues. Germline CDR1 and CDR2: SGHKS and YYEKEE (reference sequence). V gave up 4 bases and J gave up 7 bases, with 18 bases separating them. CDR3 protein: CASSPGTRMGNEQFF. CDR3 sequence (DNA): TGTGCCAGCAGCCCCGGGACTCGGATGGGGAATGAGCAGTTCTTC. Based on the CDR3 plus reference TRBV5-5 and TRBJ2-1, the full variable domain is DAGVTQSPTHLIKTRGQQVTLRCSPISGHKSVSWYQQVLGQGPQFIFQYYEKEERGRGNFPDRFSARQFPNYSSELNVNALLLGDSALYLCASSPGTRMGNEQFFGPGTRLTVL.

V gene TRBV5-1 combines with J gene TRBJ2-7, with D possibly TRBD1 on 5 matching bases. This CDR3 comprises 14 residues. V shed 6 bases and J shed 0 bases, with 13 bases lying between them. Germline V gene data show CDR1 as SGHRS and CDR2 as YFSETQ. Here the CDR3 DNA reads TGCGCCAGCAAGGGGAAAGTAAACTCCTACGAGCAGTACTTC. This encodes CASKGKVNSYEQYF.

The J gene is TRBJ2-3, the V gene TRBV4-3, with D uncertain. CDR3 length: 17 residues. Germline V lookup: CDR1 LGHNA, CDR2 YSLEER. Trimming stripped 0 bases from V and 0 bases from J, with 13 bases between. The CDR3 loop is CASSQDFAAQSTDTQYF. Here the CDR3 DNA reads TGCGCCAGCAGCCAAGATTTCGCGGCGCAAAGCACAGATACGCAGTATTTT.

The gene calls are TRBV6-6 and TRBJ1-3; D call uncertain. Trimming took 6 bases from V and 0 from J, leaving 6 bases between them. The germline CDR1 and CDR2 sequences are MNHNY and SVGAGI (reference sequence). CDR3 size: 13 residues. The CDR3 nucleotides are TGTGCCAGCAGGGGGAGCTCTGGAAACACCATATATTTT. Its translation: CASRGSSGNTIYF.

The genes are TRBV5-6 and TRBJ1-1; 10 bases map to TRBD1. Germline trimming cut 1 base from V and 5 bases from J; bases unmatched to any gene: 8. The CDR3 covers 16 residues. Germline CDR1 and CDR2: SGHDT and YYEEEE. CDR3 DNA: TGTGCCAGCAGCTTGAGACAGGGGGCAAGGAGGACTGAAGCTTTCTTT. This codes for CASSLRQGARRTEAFF. Drawing the rest from reference TRBV5-6 and TRBJ1-1, the complete variable domain is DAGVTQSPTHLIKTRGQQVTLRCSPKSGHDTVSWYQQALGQGPQFIFQYYEEEERQRGNFPDRFSGHQFPNYSSELNVNALLLGDSALYLCASSLRQGARRTEAFFGQGTRLTVV.

The chain has TRBV2 and TRBJ1-2, with 12 bases that match TRBD1. The CDR3 is made up of 18 amino acids. Per germline, CDR1 SNHLY and CDR2 FYNNEI. Trimming took 0 bases from V and 6 from J; bases not matched to a gene: 11. The CDR3 loop reads CASSEARTGTGGRNGYTF. The CDR3 bases are TGTGCCAGCAGTGAAGCGCGAACTGGGACAGGGGGCCGTAATGGCTACACCTTC.

The V gene is TRBV4-2, the J gene TRBJ1-1; TRBD1 might be the D (6 bases). Germline V CDR1 and CDR2: LGHNA, YNFKEQ. V lost 7 bases, J lost 2 bases, and 23 bases lay in between. This CDR3 comprises 17 residues. The CDR3 region is CASTDGGPRWTNTEAFF. CDR3 sequence (DNA): TGTGCCAGCACAGACGGGGGGCCGCGGTGGACTAACACTGAAGCTTTCTTT.

This clone is a singleton in its sample. The chain is built from TRBV27 and TRBJ2-1; D gene uncertain. This CDR3 contains 13 residues. V lost 4 bases and J lost 0, with 4 bases in between. Germline lookup yields CDR1 MNHEY and CDR2 SMNVEV (reference sequence). The CDR3 DNA follows: TGTGCCAGCAGTTGGGCCTCCTACAATGAGCAGTTCTTC. This codes for CASSWASYNEQFF.

This clone has a single count. CDR3 in amino acids: CASSVEGGRVGEQYF. CDR3 DNA sequence: TGTGCCAGCAGCGTAGAGGGGGGGCGAGTGGGCGAGCAGTACTTC. The rearrangement links TRBV9 to TRBJ2-7; perhaps TRBD2 as D (7 bases). V dropped 0 bases and J dropped 6 bases, with 16 bases sitting between them. The CDR3 length is 15 residues. The germline V gene encodes CDR1 SGDLS and CDR2 YYNGEE.

The chain employs TRBV27 and TRBJ2-7, with D perhaps matching TRBD1 (5 bases). This CDR3 has 18 residues. The V end was cut by 5 bases, the J end by 2 bases, with 25 bases between. The germline gives CDR1 MNHEY, CDR2 SMNVEV (reference sequence). The chain's CDR3 is CASSPITLSDKGAYEQYF. CDR3 coding DNA: TGTGCCAGCAGTCCGATTACCCTCTCGGATAAAGGGGCCTACGAGCAGTACTTC.

The chain links TRBV12-5 to TRBJ2-1; the match to TRBD2 covers 12 bases. Germline V gene data show CDR1 as LGHNT and CDR2 as FRNRAP. The J segment lost 6 bases and the V segment lost 6 bases, leaving 9 bases of the junction unmatched. The CDR3 length is 16 residues. Written as DNA, the CDR3 is TGTGCTAGTGGCTTCCTAGCGGGGGGGCCTAGCAATGAGCAGTTCTTC. Its translation is CASGFLAGGPSNEQFF.

CDR3 region: CASSLLGASGRGGVETQYF. The CDR3 DNA reads TGTGCCAGCAGCTTACTAGGCGCTAGCGGGAGGGGTGGTGTAGAGACCCAGTACTTC. The V gene is TRBV7-2, the J gene TRBJ2-5; 12 bases map to TRBD2. The CDR3 runs 19 residues. From germline, CDR1 is SGHTA and CDR2 FQGNSA. With V trimmed by 2 bases and J by 4 bases, 14 bases remained unmatched. Complete variable domain (other parts from reference TRBV7-2 and TRBJ2-5): GAGVSQSPSNKVTEKGKDVELRCDPISGHTALYWYRQSLGQGLEFLIYFQGNSAPDKSGLPSDRFSAERTGGSVSTLTIQRTQQEDSAVYLCASSLLGASGRGGVETQYFGPGTRLLVL.

The V call is TRBV27, the J call TRBJ2-2; 7 nucleotides align to TRBD1. The V segment lost 5 bases and the J segment 6 bases; nucleotides outside the gene matches: 15. This CDR3 region has 17 residues. Germline CDR1 reads MNHEY; CDR2 reads SMNVEV (reference sequence). Here the CDR3 DNA reads TGTGCCAGCAGTCCATACAGACTCACGACAGGGCCCGGGGAGCTGTTTTTT. It yields the protein CASSPYRLTTGPGELFF.

This clone came up a few times. The chain employs TRBV30 and TRBJ1-5; 12 nucleotides line up with TRBD1. The CDR3 length is 15 residues. CDR1 is GTSNPN, CDR2 SVGIG, per germline (reference sequence). V lost 2 bases to trimming and J lost 7 bases; unmatched junction nucleotides: 6. The CDR3 reads CAWSLGGTGGQPQHF. Here the CDR3 DNA reads TGTGCCTGGAGTCTAGGTGGGACAGGGGGCCAGCCCCAGCATTTT.

The V gene is TRBV2, the J gene TRBJ2-3, with TRBD2 matching over 8 bases. The germline V gene has CDR1 SNHLY and CDR2 FYNNEI. This CDR3 has 15 amino acids. Trimming at V came to 10 bases and at J to 2 bases, leaving 11 bases not matched to a gene. The CDR3: CATNSGTSLTDTQYF. DNA for the CDR3: TGTGCCACCAACTCCGGGACTAGTCTCACAGATACGCAGTATTTT.

The V call is TRBV11-1, the J call TRBJ1-1; no clear D gene. The CDR3 is 14 residues long. The germline V gene encodes CDR1 SGHAT and CDR2 FQDESV (reference sequence). Trimming shortened V by 5 bases and J by 8 bases, and 18 bases separated the two germline ends. Written as DNA, the CDR3 is TGTGCCAGCAGCCCCCTACGGGCCGGGGTAGAAGCTTTCTTT. Encoded protein: CASSPLRAGVEAFF.

The J gene is TRBJ2-2, the V gene TRBV7-3; TRBD1 matches at 9 bases. With 7 bases clipped from V and 5 bases from J, the junction kept 8 bases outside the gene matches. The V gene's germline CDR1 is SGHTA and CDR2 FQGTGA. The CDR3 length is 15 residues. The CDR3 loop reads CASKPGQGTTGELFF. CDR3 nucleotides: TGTGCCAGCAAACCAGGACAGGGGACGACCGGGGAGCTGTTTTTT. The full variable domain, with the rest looked up from reference TRBV7-3 and TRBJ2-2, is GAGVSQTPSNKVTEKGKYVELRCDPISGHTALYWYRQSLGQGPEFLIYFQGTGAADDSGLPNDRFFAVRPEGSVSTLKIQRTERGDSAVYLCASKPGQGTTGELFFGEGSRLTVL.

This clone is a singleton in its sample. The V gene is TRBV5-1, the J gene TRBJ1-5; possible D gene TRBD1, 5 bases. The germline gives CDR1 SGHRS, CDR2 YFSETQ. V was pared by 0 bases and J by 5 bases, with 15 bases between. This CDR3 region has 16 residues. CDR3 amino acids: CASSLGGVAGDQPQHF. For the CDR3, the DNA is TGCGCCAGCAGCTTGGGGGGGGTTGCTGGAGATCAGCCCCAGCATTTT.

J is TRBJ2-3 and V is TRBV7-7; 10 bases align to TRBD2. Per the germline V gene, CDR1 is SSHAT and CDR2 is FNYEAQ (reference sequence). With 2 bases clipped from V and 10 bases from J, the junction kept 3 bases outside the gene matches. The CDR3 totals 13 residues. The CDR3 region is CASSLSGTSAQYF. CDR3 in DNA: TGTGCCAGCAGCTTATCCGGGACTAGCGCGCAGTATTTT.